This entry lists 29 T cell receptor beta chains sequenced from one sample in a study of cytomegalovirus exposure and HLA in healthy donors. It was with 60 Vbeta and 13 Jbeta primers that the PCR ran. Profiling relied on immunoSEQ multiplex PCR, and the TCRdb table lists in-frame clones only, not all of them. The sample comprises 100,000 to 150,000 clones, approximately 85% of which are singletons, and more than 1.5% rests with the top ten. Material for sequencing was PBMCs. The origin of the receptors is a boy aged 5-17 years in good health and CMV-seronegative.

This chain links TRBV15 with TRBJ2-1; TRBD2 aligns across 9 bases. Unmatched junction bases numbered 6, after V lost 4 bases and J lost 8 bases. There are 14 residues in the CDR3. CDR1 and CDR2 (germline): LNHNV, YYDKDF (reference sequence). CDR3 nucleotides: TGTGCCACCAGCACGCGGGGGGGCCTCGATGAGCAGTTCTTC. It is translated as CATSTRGGLDEQFF.

Written as DNA, the CDR3 is TGTGCCAGCAGCCCCGGGAGACAGCAAGGCTACACCTTC. Its translation is CASSPGRQQGYTF. V and J are TRBV6-1 and TRBJ1-2; TRBD1 is a possible D gene (5 bases). Trimming stripped 6 bases from V and 8 bases from J, with 16 bases between. The CDR3 sequence is 13 residues long. The germline V gene has CDR1 MNHNS and CDR2 SASEGT.

The rearrangement joins TRBV5-1 to TRBJ2-7; D may be TRBD1 (6 bases). The CDR3 totals 15 residues. With 0 bases removed from V and 4 bases from J, the gap between germline ends came to 14 bases. Germline V gives CDR1 SGHRS, CDR2 YFSETQ. DNA of the CDR3: TGCGCCAGCAGCTTGGCCAGGCCAGGGGATTACGAGCAGTACTTC. Its protein is CASSLARPGDYEQYF.

The chain is built from TRBV7-2 and TRBJ1-2; D is undetermined. The CDR3 has 13 residues. The ends were cut back, 1 base at V and 5 bases at J, with 8 bases in the middle. Germline V gene sequence: CDR1 SGHTA, CDR2 FQGNSA. The CDR3: CASSLVPGYGYTF. CDR3 nucleotides: TGTGCCAGCAGCTTAGTTCCAGGATATGGCTACACCTTC.

With respect to this clone: Other DNA sequences in the same sample also yield this CDR3. J is TRBJ1-5 and V is TRBV19; 7 bases fit TRBD1. V dropped 5 bases and J dropped 0; count of bases not matched to a gene: 7. Germline V gene sequence: CDR1 LNHDA, CDR2 SQIVND (reference sequence). This CDR3 comprises 16 residues. The CDR3 loop reads CASSPRQGNSNQPQHF. CDR3 sequence (DNA): TGTGCCAGTAGTCCCCGACAGGGTAATAGCAATCAGCCCCAGCATTTT.

This rearrangement joins TRBV29-1 to TRBJ2-1; maybe TRBD2 (5 bases). This CDR3 contains 13 residues. The germline V gene encodes CDR1 SQVTM and CDR2 ANQGSEA. Trimming left V 3 bases short and J 3 bases short, with 9 bases between. The CDR3 spells CSVDFTSYNEQFF. In DNA form, the CDR3 reads TGCAGCGTTGATTTTACTAGCTACAATGAGCAGTTCTTC.

The V gene is TRBV2, the J gene TRBJ1-3; TRBD1 matches at 7 bases. Germline V CDR1 and CDR2: SNHLY, FYNNEI. After removal of 4 bases from V and 0 bases from J, the junction contained 12 bases not matched to a gene. There are 18 residues in the CDR3. The CDR3 sequence is CASSAKLDRDFSGNTIYF. Here the CDR3 DNA reads TGTGCCAGCAGTGCTAAACTTGACAGGGACTTCTCTGGAAACACCATATATTTT.

This clone was seen only once. The V and J genes are TRBV14 and TRBJ1-2; D may be TRBD1 (6 bases). CDR1 and CDR2 from the germline V gene are SGHDN and FVKESK. This CDR3 is built from 14 residues. V gave up 1 base and J gave up 8 bases, with 14 bases separating them. This chain's CDR3 is CASSQVFTGSGYTF. The CDR3, as DNA: TGTGCCAGCAGCCAAGTTTTTACAGGGTCCGGCTACACCTTC.

V usage is TRBV4-1 and J usage is TRBJ2-1; 8 bases are a match to TRBD1. Germline lookup yields CDR1 MGHRA and CDR2 YSYEKL. Trimming cost V 4 bases and J 8 bases; bases outside gene matches: 4. This CDR3 comprises 13 residues. CDR3 sequence: CASSPRQGYEQFF. The CDR3 DNA reads TGCGCCAGCAGCCCCAGACAGGGGTATGAGCAGTTCTTC.

The chain uses TRBV7-2 and TRBJ2-3; 14 nucleotides agree with TRBD2. The length of the CDR3 is 16 residues. The J segment lost 11 bases and the V segment lost 5 bases, leaving 12 bases of the junction unmatched. Germline CDR1 is SGHTA and CDR2 is FQGNSA. CDR3 nucleotide sequence: TGTGCCAGCAGCCCTAACTATAGACTAGCGGGAGGGTTGCAGTATTTT. It encodes CASSPNYRLAGGLQYF.

The chain recombines TRBV7-8 with TRBJ2-5, with 9 bases that match TRBD2. The CDR3 extends over 17 amino acids. The J segment lost 3 bases and the V segment lost 5 bases, leaving 13 bases of the junction unmatched. CDR1 and CDR2 (germline): SGHVS, FQNEAQ. The CDR3 loop reads CASSPPLAGSKEETQYF. CDR3 sequence (DNA): TGTGCCAGCAGCCCCCCGCTAGCGGGGAGTAAGGAAGAGACCCAGTACTTC.

Here the CDR3 reads CASSLARGGLAEAFF. The CDR3 region has the DNA TGTGCCAGCAGCTTGGCCCGAGGGGGTTTGGCTGAAGCTTTCTTT. The gene calls are TRBV5-4 and TRBJ1-1, with D perhaps TRBD1 (6 bases). Per the germline V gene, CDR1 is SGHNT and CDR2 is YYREEE (reference sequence). Trimming shortened V by 0 bases and J by 6 bases, and 15 bases separated the two germline ends. The length of the CDR3 is 15 residues.

The chain joins TRBV4-2 to TRBJ1-1; D remains unclear. V was trimmed by 1 base and J by 0 bases, leaving 9 bases between them. Germline CDR1 is LGHNA and CDR2 is YNFKEQ. The length of the CDR3 is 15 residues. CDR3 loop: CASSQVVEMNTEAFF. In DNA form, the CDR3 reads TGTGCCAGCAGCCAAGTCGTAGAAATGAACACTGAAGCTTTCTTT.

This sequence joins TRBV19 and TRBJ2-5; D is perhaps TRBD1 (6 bases). Per the germline V gene, CDR1 is LNHDA and CDR2 is SQIVND (reference sequence). The CDR3 is 15 amino acids. V was trimmed by 5 bases and J by 3 bases, leaving 16 bases between them. CDR3 bases: TGTGCCAGTAGTCTCCGGGACACATATAAAGAGACCCAGTACTTC. Protein: CASSLRDTYKETQYF.

The chain carries TRBV4-1 and TRBJ2-7; the match to TRBD2 covers 9 bases. The V segment lost 2 bases and the J segment 0 bases; nucleotides outside the gene matches: 8. The CDR3 has 17 amino acids. The germline V gene has CDR1 MGHRA and CDR2 YSYEKL. CDR3 coding DNA: TGCGCCAGCAGCCAAAGCCCGACTAGCGGAGGCTCCTACGAGCAGTACTTC. Encoded protein: CASSQSPTSGGSYEQYF.

This chain connects TRBV5-3 to TRBJ2-5, with 13 positions matching TRBD2. TRBV5-3 is reported as an ORF; its role is uncertain. The CDR3 length is 16 residues. The V segment lost 1 base and the J segment 5 bases; nucleotides outside the gene matches: 5. CDR3 coding DNA: TGTGCCAGAAGCTTGACTAGCGGGAGGGCCCTTGAGACCCAGTACTTC. This codes for CARSLTSGRALETQYF.

The chain carries TRBV7-9 and TRBJ2-7; TRBD1 matches at 7 bases. Germline V gene sequence: CDR1 SEHNR, CDR2 FQNEAQ (reference sequence). J gave up 6 bases and V 4 bases, and 6 bases lay outside the gene matches. The CDR3 extends over 13 amino acids. The CDR3 protein is CASSWDSLFEQYF. The CDR3 nucleotides read TGTGCCAGCAGCTGGGACAGTCTTTTCGAGCAGTACTTC.

This clone was seen a single time. The chain employs TRBV29-1 and TRBJ1-1; tentatively, D is TRBD1 (5 bases). This CDR3 is 14 amino acids long. Trimming cost V 1 base and J 2 bases, with 11 bases left between them. Germline loops: CDR1 SQVTM, CDR2 ANQGSEA. CDR3 DNA: TGCAGCGTTGAAGTCCAGGGTATTAACACTGAAGCTTTCTTT. Amino acids: CSVEVQGINTEAFF. Full variable domain (rest looked up from reference TRBV29-1 and TRBJ1-1): SAVISQKPSRDICQRGTSLTIQCQVDSQVTMMFWYRQQPGQSLTLIATANQGSEATYESGFVIDKFPISRPNLTFSTLTVSNMSPEDSSIYLCSVEVQGINTEAFFGQGTRLTVV.

This clone was recorded only once. The gene calls are TRBV10-3 and TRBJ2-5; 7 bases align to TRBD1. The CDR3 is 13 residues long. Germline lookup yields CDR1 ENHRY and CDR2 SYGVKD. The ends lost 4 bases at V and 5 bases at J; junction bases unmatched: 4. CDR3 amino acids: CAISGQGVETQYF. In DNA, the CDR3 is TGTGCCATCAGTGGGCAGGGGGTCGAGACCCAGTACTTC.

The genes are TRBV2 and TRBJ1-1; D is perhaps TRBD1 (6 bases). Germline values: CDR1 SNHLY, CDR2 FYNNEI. The CDR3 sequence is 14 residues long. V shed 8 bases and J shed 5 bases, with 18 bases lying between them. The CDR3 reads CASRTEQGPTEAFF. CDR3 nucleotides: TGTGCCAGCCGGACTGAACAGGGTCCGACTGAAGCTTTCTTT.

In this sample, this clone turned up once. J is TRBJ2-1 and V is TRBV27; 14 nucleotides line up with TRBD2. V lost 6 bases, J lost 7 bases, and 5 bases stayed unmatched. CDR1 and CDR2 (germline): MNHEY, SMNVEV (reference sequence). This CDR3 spans 15 amino acids. The chain's CDR3 is CASSKGTSGSNEQFF. The CDR3 nucleotides are TGTGCCAGCAGCAAAGGGACTAGCGGGAGTAATGAGCAGTTCTTC.

This clone was recorded once. The V and J genes are TRBV27 and TRBJ2-1; tentatively, D is TRBD2 (6 bases). Germline CDR1 MNHEY, CDR2 SMNVEV (reference sequence). CDR3 size: 11 residues. The germline V and J ends were trimmed by 6 bases and 12 bases, with 12 bases remaining between them. CDR3 nucleotides: TGTGCCAGCAGATATACCGGGGGGCAGTTCTTC. Its translation: CASRYTGGQFF.

This sequence joins TRBV5-6 and TRBJ2-5, with 7 positions matching TRBD1. The CDR3 spans 15 residues. V lost 7 bases to trimming and J lost 4 bases; unmatched junction nucleotides: 13. In germline, CDR1 is SGHDT, CDR2 YYEEEE. The CDR3 spells CASSLNRGVLETQYF. For the CDR3, the DNA is TGTGCCAGCTCGTTGAACAGGGGAGTATTAGAGACCCAGTACTTC.

This sequence joins TRBV30 and TRBJ1-5; D might be TRBD1 (5 bases). V dropped 6 bases and J dropped 0 bases, with 18 bases sitting between them. This CDR3 contains 16 residues. The germline V gene has CDR1 GTSNPN and CDR2 SVGIG (reference sequence). The chain's CDR3 is CACSGGEAYSNQPQHF. The DNA of the CDR3 is TGTGCCTGTAGCGGGGGGGAGGCTTATAGCAATCAGCCCCAGCATTTT.

Here the CDR3 DNA reads TGCGCCAGCAGTGTCAACAGGGTTAGCAATCAGCCCCAGCATTTT. As protein: CASSVNRVSNQPQHF. The chain couples TRBV10-1 to TRBJ1-5; D possibly corresponds to TRBD1 (6 bases). In germline, CDR1 is WNHNN, CDR2 SYGVQD (reference sequence). The CDR3 is 15 residues long. The germline V and J ends were trimmed by 4 bases and 0 bases, with 10 bases remaining between them.

The genes are TRBV5-1 and TRBJ1-6, with a weak D call TRBD1 (6 bases). Per germline, CDR1 SGHRS and CDR2 YFSETQ. The CDR3 runs to 13 residues. V was clipped by 3 bases and J by 8 bases, with 9 bases between them. As DNA, the CDR3 is TGCGCCAGCAGCTCTAGACAGGATTCACCCCTCCACTTT. This codes for CASSSRQDSPLHF. Together with reference TRBV5-1 and TRBJ1-6, the CDR3 gives the full variable domain: KAGVTQTPRYLIKTRGQQVTLSCSPISGHRSVSWYQQTPGQGLQFLFEYFSETQRNKGNFPGRFSGRQFSNSRSEMNVSTLELGDSALYLCASSSRQDSPLHFGNGTRLTVT.

In DNA, the CDR3 is TGTCTACTGACGGACAGGGGGCACTACGAGCAGTACTTC. This translates into CLLTDRGHYEQYF. J is TRBJ2-7 and V is TRBV5-6; 11 bases are shared with TRBD1. The CDR3 loop spans 13 amino acids. Germline V lookup: CDR1 SGHDT, CDR2 YYEEEE.

This clone has only a few counts. This chain joins TRBV7-9 and TRBJ2-2; 8 bases map to TRBD2. The germline gives CDR1 SEHNR, CDR2 FQNEAQ (reference sequence). V gave up 8 bases and J gave up 2 bases; unmatched junction bases: 10. CDR3 length: 16 amino acids. The CDR3 region has the DNA TGTGCCAGCGGGACCGGGGGGGGAACTAACACCGGGGAGCTGTTTTTT. Residues: CASGTGGGTNTGELFF.

The V call is TRBV15, the J call TRBJ2-7, with 10 positions matching TRBD1. V shed 0 bases, J shed 7 bases, and the junction held 6 bases outside the gene matches. The CDR3 is 15 amino acids. From germline, CDR1 is LNHNV and CDR2 YYDKDF (reference sequence). This chain's CDR3 is CATSRDLGQGREQYF. DNA of the CDR3: TGTGCCACCAGCAGAGATTTGGGACAGGGGAGGGAGCAGTACTTC.